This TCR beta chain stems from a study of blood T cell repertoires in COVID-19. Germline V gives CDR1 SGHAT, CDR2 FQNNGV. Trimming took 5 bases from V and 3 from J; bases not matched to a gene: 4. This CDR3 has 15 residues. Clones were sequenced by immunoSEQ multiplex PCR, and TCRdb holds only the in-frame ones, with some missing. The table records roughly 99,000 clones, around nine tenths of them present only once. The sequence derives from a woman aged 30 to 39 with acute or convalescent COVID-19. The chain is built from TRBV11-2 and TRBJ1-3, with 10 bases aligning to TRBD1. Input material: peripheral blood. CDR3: CASSRGTGVGNTIYF. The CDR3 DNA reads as TGTGCCAGCAGCCGAGGGACAGGGGTTGGAAACACCATATATTTT.